Each of the 4 T cell receptor beta chains below was sequenced from the same sample in a study of blood T cell repertoires in COVID-19. Using immunoSEQ multiplex PCR, the repertoire was profiled, and TCRdb retains in-frame clones only, with some absent. Of 76,000 or so clones in the sample, about 90% were seen once. The sample consisted of peripheral blood. These receptors originate from an elderly man in a cohort sampled during active COVID-19.

This sequence joins TRBV29-1 and TRBJ2-7; 11 nucleotides line up with TRBD1. CDR1 is SQVTM and CDR2 is ANQGSEA in the germline V gene. The CDR3 loop spans 13 amino acids. V gave up 7 bases and J gave up 9 bases; unmatched junction bases: 11. CDR3 loop: CSAAQDRGRVQYF. DNA for the CDR3: TGCAGCGCCGCCCAGGACAGGGGGCGCGTGCAGTACTTC.

The rearrangement links TRBV6-5 to TRBJ1-1, with TRBD1 matching over 9 bases. Germline CDR1 reads MNHEY; CDR2 reads SVGAGI. The CDR3 runs 15 residues. Trimming took 6 bases from V and 4 from J; bases not matched to a gene: 9. The CDR3, as DNA: TGTGCCAGCAGGACAGGGGGATATCCGAGCACTGAAGCTTTCTTT. Its protein product is CASRTGGYPSTEAFF.

The rearrangement links TRBV7-9 to TRBJ1-1, with TRBD1 matching over 8 bases. The CDR3 has 15 amino acids. J lost 0 bases, V lost 5 bases, and 5 bases had no gene match. Germline assignment: CDR1 SEHNR and CDR2 FQNEAQ (reference sequence). The CDR3 nucleotides read TGTGCCAGCAGCGCCCGACAGGGGATGAACACTGAAGCTTTCTTT. It specifies CASSARQGMNTEAFF.

The chain is built from TRBV18 and TRBJ2-2, with a weak D call TRBD1 (5 bases). Trimming stripped 1 base from V and 2 bases from J, with 11 bases between. The germline gives CDR1 KGHSH, CDR2 LQKENI. The CDR3 extends over 16 amino acids. CDR3 DNA sequence: TGTGCCAGCTCACCACAGGGGCGGAGAAACACCGGGGAGCTGTTTTTT. This encodes CASSPQGRRNTGELFF.